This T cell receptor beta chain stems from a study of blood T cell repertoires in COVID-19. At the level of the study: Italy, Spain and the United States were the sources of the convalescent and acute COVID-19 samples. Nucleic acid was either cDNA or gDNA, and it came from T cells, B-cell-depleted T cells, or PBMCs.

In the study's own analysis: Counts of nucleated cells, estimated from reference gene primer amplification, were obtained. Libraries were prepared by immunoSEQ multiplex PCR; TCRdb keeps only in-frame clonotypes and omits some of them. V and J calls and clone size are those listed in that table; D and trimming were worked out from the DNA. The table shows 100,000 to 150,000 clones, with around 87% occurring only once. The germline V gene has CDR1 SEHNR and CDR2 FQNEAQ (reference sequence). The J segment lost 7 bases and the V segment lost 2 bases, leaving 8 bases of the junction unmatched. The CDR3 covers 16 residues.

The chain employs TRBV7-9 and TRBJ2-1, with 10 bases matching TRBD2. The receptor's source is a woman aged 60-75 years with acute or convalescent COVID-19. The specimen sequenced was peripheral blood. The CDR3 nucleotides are TGTGCCAGCAGCTTACCAAAATCTAGCGGGAGAAATGAGCAGTTCTTC. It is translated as CASSLPKSSGRNEQFF.